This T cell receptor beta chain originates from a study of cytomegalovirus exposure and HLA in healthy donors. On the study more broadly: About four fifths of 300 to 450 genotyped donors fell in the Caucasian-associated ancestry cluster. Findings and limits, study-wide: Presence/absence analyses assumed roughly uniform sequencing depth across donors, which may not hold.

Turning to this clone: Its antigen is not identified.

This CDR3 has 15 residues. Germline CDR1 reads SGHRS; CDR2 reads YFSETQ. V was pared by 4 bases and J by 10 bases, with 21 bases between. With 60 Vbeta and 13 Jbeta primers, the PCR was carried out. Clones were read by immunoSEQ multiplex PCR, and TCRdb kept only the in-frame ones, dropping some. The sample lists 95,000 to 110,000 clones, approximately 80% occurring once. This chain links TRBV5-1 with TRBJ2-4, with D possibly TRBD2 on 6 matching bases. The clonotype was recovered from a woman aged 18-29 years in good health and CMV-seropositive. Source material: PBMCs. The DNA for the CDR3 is TGCGCCAGCAGCGCGAGGGAGGACCCTTCTCGGATTCAGTACTTC. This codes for CASSAREDPSRIQYF.